Following are 5 T cell receptor beta chains from one sample sequenced in a study of blood T cell repertoires in COVID-19. The repertoire was sequenced with immunoSEQ multiplex PCR; TCRdb's copy has only in-frame clones and lacks some. The sample has fewer than 300,000 clones, approximately 92% seen once. Sequencing was performed on PBMCs or T cells enriched from blood (not recorded which). The receptors were gathered from a woman aged 25 to 45 who had recovered from COVID-19.

The chain joins TRBV5-6 to TRBJ1-5; D is unresolved. This CDR3 has 12 residues. V lost 4 bases to trimming and J lost 7 bases, with 9 bases between them. The germline gives CDR1 SGHDT, CDR2 YYEEEE. This CDR3 is CASSVRGQPQHF. CDR3 DNA: TGTGCCAGCAGCGTCAGAGGGCAGCCCCAGCATTTT.

The chain couples TRBV5-4 to TRBJ2-1, with a possible D match to TRBD2 (6 bases). Germline assignment: CDR1 SGHNT and CDR2 YYREEE (reference sequence). CDR3 length: 15 residues. V was pared by 3 bases and J by 0 bases, with 10 bases between. CDR3 sequence (DNA): TGTGCCAGCAGCTCCACTAGCTACTCCTACAATGAGCAGTTCTTC. As protein: CASSSTSYSYNEQFF.

This chain links TRBV19 with TRBJ2-3, with 8 bases matching TRBD2. CDR3 size: 15 residues. Germline trimming cut 3 bases from V and 5 bases from J; bases unmatched to any gene: 7. CDR1 and CDR2 (germline): LNHDA, SQIVND (reference sequence). The CDR3 DNA follows: TGTGCCAGTAGTATTCTGGCGGGAGGAGGAGATACGCAGTATTTT. Protein: CASSILAGGGDTQYF.

J is TRBJ1-2 and V is TRBV9; D may be TRBD1 (5 bases). Germline CDR1 and CDR2: SGDLS and YYNGEE. Trimming cost V 3 bases and J 6 bases, with 24 bases left between them. CDR3 length: 17 amino acids. CDR3 loop: CASSGPARQGELHGYTF. DNA of the CDR3: TGTGCCAGCAGCGGGCCCGCGAGGCAGGGCGAATTACATGGCTACACCTTC.

The genes are TRBV28 and TRBJ1-1; D remains unclear. Trimming removed 6 bases from V and 11 bases from J, with 16 bases in between. The germline gives CDR1 MDHEN, CDR2 SYDVKM. This CDR3 has 12 residues. The CDR3 spells CASSPMEGHAFF. Here the CDR3 DNA reads TGTGCCAGCAGCCCAATGGAGGGCCATGCTTTCTTT.